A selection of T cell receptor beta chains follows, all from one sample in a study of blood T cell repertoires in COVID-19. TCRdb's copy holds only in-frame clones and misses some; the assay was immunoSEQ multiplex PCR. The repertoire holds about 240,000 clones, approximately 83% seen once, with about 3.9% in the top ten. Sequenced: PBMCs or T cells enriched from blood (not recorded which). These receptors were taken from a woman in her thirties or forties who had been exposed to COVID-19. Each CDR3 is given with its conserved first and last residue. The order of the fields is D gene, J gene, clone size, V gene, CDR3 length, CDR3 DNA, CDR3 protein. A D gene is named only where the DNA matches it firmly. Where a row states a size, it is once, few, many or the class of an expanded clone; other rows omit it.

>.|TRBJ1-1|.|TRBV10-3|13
TGTGCCATCAGTGATACAACGAACACTGAAGCTTTCTTT
CAISDTTNTEAFF
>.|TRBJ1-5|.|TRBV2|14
TGTGCCAGCAGTGGGGCTGGTGGCAATCAGCCCCAGCATTTT
CASSGAGGNQPQHF
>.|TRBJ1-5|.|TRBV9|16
TGTGCCAGCAGCGTAGAGGTAGGGGCTGTGGCTCAGCCCCAGCATTTT
CASSVEVGAVAQPQHF
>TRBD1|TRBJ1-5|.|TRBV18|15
TGTGCCAGCTCACCACCGACAGGGAGCAATCAGCCCCAGCATTTT
CASSPPTGSNQPQHF
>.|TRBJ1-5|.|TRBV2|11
TGTGCCAGCAGTGTCGGTCAGCCCCAGCATTTT
CASSVGQPQHF
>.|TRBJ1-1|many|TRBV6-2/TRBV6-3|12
TGTGCCAGCAGTTATACCCGCACGGGAGCTTTCTTT
CASSYTRTGAFF
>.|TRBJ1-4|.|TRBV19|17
TGTGCCAGTAGTGCACAGGCTCCGGCCCTCACTAATGAAAAACTGTTTTTT
CASSAQAPALTNEKLFF
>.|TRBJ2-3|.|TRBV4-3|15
TGCGCCAGCAGCTTTTCAGGGGCACACACAGATACGCAGTATTTT
CASSFSGAHTDTQYF
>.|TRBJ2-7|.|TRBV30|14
TGTGCCTGGACCGTTACAGGGTTCTCCTACGAGCAGTACTTC
CAWTVTGFSYEQYF
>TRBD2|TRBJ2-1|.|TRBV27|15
TGTGCCAGCAGCTCACTAGCGGGGGGGTACAATGAGCAGTTCTTC
CASSSLAGGYNEQFF
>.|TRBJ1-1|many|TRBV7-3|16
TGTGCCAGCATGCCTCAGCCTGGGACTCTGAGCACTGAAGCTTTCTTT
CASMPQPGTLSTEAFF
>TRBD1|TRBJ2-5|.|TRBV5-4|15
TGTGCCAGCAGCTTGGGACAGGGGGCGGGGGAGACCCAGTACTTC
CASSLGQGAGETQYF
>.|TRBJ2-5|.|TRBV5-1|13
TGCGCCAGCACGCTAGCGAAGAAAGAGACCCAGTACTTC
CASTLAKKETQYF
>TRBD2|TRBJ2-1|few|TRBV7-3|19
TGTGCCAGCAGCTTAACGCCAGGGCCCGGGACTAGCGAGACCAATGAGCAGTTCTTC
CASSLTPGPGTSETNEQFF
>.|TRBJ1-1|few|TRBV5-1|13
TGCGCCAGCAGCTTACGGGGGAAGGGTGAAGCTTTCTTT
CASSLRGKGEAFF
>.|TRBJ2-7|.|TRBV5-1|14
TGCGCCAGCAGCCAGAGGAAACTGGGTGGCGAGCAGTACTTC
CASSQRKLGGEQYF
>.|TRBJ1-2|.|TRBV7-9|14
TGTGCCAGCAGGGATGAGGGAGCTAACTATGGCTACACCTTC
CASRDEGANYGYTF
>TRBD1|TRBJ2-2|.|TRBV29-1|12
TGCAGCGGACAGGGGGGTACCGGGGAGCTGTTTTTT
CSGQGGTGELFF
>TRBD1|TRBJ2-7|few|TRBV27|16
TGTGCCAGCAGTTTATCGACGACAGGGGACTCCTACGAGCAGTACTTC
CASSLSTTGDSYEQYF
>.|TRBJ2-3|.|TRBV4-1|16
TGCGCCAGCAGCCAAGATTCAACGGGGTCCACAGATACGCAGTATTTT
CASSQDSTGSTDTQYF
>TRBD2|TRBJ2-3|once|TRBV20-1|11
TGCAGTGCTAGAGGAGCGGGGGGGATGTATTTT
CSARGAGGMYF
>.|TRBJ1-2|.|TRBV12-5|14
TGTGCTAGTGGTTTGTTTCCAGATAACTATGGCTACACCTTC
CASGLFPDNYGYTF
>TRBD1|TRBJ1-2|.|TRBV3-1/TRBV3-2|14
TGTGCCAGCAGCCCTCCGGGACAGGGCTTCGGCTACACCTTC
CASSPPGQGFGYTF
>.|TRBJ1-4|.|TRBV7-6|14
TGTGCCAGCAGCTTAGGAGCAACTAATGAAAAACTGTTTTTT
CASSLGATNEKLFF